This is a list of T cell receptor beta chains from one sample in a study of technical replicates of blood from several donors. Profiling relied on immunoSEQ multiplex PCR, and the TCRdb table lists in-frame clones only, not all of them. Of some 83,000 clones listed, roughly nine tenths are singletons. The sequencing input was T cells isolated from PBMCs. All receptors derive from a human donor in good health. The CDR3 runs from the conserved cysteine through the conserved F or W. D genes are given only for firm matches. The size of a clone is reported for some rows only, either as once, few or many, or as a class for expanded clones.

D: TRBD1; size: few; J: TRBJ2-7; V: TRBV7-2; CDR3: CASSRQGIAQYF; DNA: TGTGCCAGCAGCCGACAGGGGATCGCGCAGTACTTC
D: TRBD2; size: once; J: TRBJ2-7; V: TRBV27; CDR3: CASSLGGRIYEQYF; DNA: TGTGCCAGCAGTTTAGGCGGGAGGATCTACGAGCAGTACTTC
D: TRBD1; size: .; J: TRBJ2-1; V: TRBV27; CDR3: CASSLSWGTGGTEQFF; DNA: TGTGCCAGCAGTTTATCGTGGGGGACAGGGGGAACTGAGCAGTTCTTC
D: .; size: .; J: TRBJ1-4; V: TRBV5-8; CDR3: CASSPRGVGNEKLFF; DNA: TGTGCCAGCAGCCCTCGGGGGGTCGGAAATGAAAAACTGTTTTTT
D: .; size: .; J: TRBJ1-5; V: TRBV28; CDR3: CASSPGANQPQHF; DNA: TGTGCCAGCAGCCCGGGAGCTAATCAGCCCCAGCATTTT
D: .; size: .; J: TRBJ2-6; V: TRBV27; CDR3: CASTVTGNDMPGANVLTF; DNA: TGTGCCAGCACTGTCACAGGGAATGATATGCCTGGGGCCAACGTCCTGACTTTC
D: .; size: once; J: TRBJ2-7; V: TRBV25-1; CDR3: CATAPLLRGAYEQYF; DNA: TGTGCCACTGCTCCCCTTCTCCGCGGGGCCTACGAGCAGTACTTC
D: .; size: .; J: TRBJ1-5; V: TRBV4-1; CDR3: CASSQDLENQPQHF; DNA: TGCGCCAGCAGCCAAGATCTTGAGAATCAGCCCCAGCATTTT
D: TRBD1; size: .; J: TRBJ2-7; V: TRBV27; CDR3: CASWRQGLEQYF; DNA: TGTGCCAGCTGGAGACAGGGGCTCGAGCAGTACTTC
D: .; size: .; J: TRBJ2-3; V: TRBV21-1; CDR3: CASSPRRLAGGPVFADTQYF; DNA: TGTGCCAGCAGCCCCCGCCGACTAGCGGGAGGGCCGGTGTTCGCAGATACGCAGTATTTT
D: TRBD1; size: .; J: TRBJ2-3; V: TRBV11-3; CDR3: CASSLVEGAADTQYF; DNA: TGTGCCAGCAGCTTAGTTGAGGGGGCGGCGGATACGCAGTATTTT
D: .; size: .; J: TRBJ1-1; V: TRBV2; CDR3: CASSDGEWARNTEAFF; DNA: TGTGCCAGCAGTGATGGGGAGTGGGCACGGAACACTGAAGCTTTCTTT
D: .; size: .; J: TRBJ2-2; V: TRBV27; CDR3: CASRNTVTLNTGELFF; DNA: TGTGCCAGCAGAAATACAGTTACTCTGAACACCGGGGAGCTGTTTTTT
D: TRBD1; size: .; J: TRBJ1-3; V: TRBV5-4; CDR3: CASSLQGAKGNTIYF; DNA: TGTGCCAGCAGCCTACAGGGGGCGAAAGGAAACACCATATATTTT
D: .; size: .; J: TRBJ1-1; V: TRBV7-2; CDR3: CASSPLNTEAFF; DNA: TGTGCCAGCAGCCCCTTAAACACTGAAGCTTTCTTT
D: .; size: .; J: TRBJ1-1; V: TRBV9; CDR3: CASSVAWGYTEAFF; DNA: TGTGCCAGCAGCGTAGCATGGGGCTACACTGAAGCTTTCTTT
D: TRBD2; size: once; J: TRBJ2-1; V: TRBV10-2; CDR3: CASRGLAEVYEQFF; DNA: TGCGCCAGCAGAGGACTAGCGGAGGTCTATGAGCAGTTCTTC
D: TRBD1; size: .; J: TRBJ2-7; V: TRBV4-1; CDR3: CASSQWQQGAYEQYF; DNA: TGCGCCAGCAGCCAATGGCAACAGGGGGCATACGAGCAGTACTTC
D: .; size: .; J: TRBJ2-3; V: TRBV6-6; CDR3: CASSYSILDPLDTQYF; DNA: TGTGCCAGCAGTTACTCGATCCTAGACCCTTTGGATACGCAGTATTTT
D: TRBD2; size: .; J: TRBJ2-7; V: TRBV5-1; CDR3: CASRLTSGKFYEQYF; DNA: TGCGCCAGCAGACTGACTAGCGGGAAATTCTACGAGCAGTACTTC
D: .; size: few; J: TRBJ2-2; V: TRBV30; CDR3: CAWSLVFSDTGELFF; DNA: TGTGCCTGGAGTCTGGTGTTTAGTGACACCGGGGAGCTGTTTTTT
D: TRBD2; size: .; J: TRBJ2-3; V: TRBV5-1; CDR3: CASSFRSGSQSTDTQYF; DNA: TGCGCCAGCAGCTTCCGAAGCGGGAGCCAAAGCACAGATACGCAGTATTTT
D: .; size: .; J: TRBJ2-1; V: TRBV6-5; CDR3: CASSYSASAKYNEQFF; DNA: TGTGCCAGCAGTTACTCCGCTAGCGCGAAATACAATGAGCAGTTCTTC
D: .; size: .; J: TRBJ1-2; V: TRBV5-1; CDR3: CASSPEARSGYTF; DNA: TGCGCCAGCAGCCCGGAGGCTCGTTCTGGCTACACCTTC
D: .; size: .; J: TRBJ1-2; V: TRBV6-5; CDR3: CASTSDRSGYTF; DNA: TGTGCCAGCACCTCAGACAGGTCCGGCTACACCTTC
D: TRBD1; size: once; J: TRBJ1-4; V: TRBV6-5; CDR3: CASSRDRVSEKLFF; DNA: TGTGCCAGCAGCAGAGACAGGGTTTCTGAAAAACTGTTTTTT
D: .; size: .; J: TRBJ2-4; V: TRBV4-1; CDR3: CASSPVEGRLLAKNIQYF; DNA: TGCGCCAGCAGCCCGGTAGAGGGTAGACTCCTAGCCAAAAACATTCAGTACTTC
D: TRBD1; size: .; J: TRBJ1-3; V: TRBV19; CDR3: CARGTAKINSGNTIYF; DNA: TGTGCCAGGGGGACAGCTAAAATTAACTCTGGAAACACCATATATTTT
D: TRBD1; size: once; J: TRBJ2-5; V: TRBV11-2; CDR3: CASSFNIRVNRGSQETQYF; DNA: TGTGCCAGCAGCTTCAATATTCGGGTAAACAGGGGGAGCCAAGAGACCCAGTACTTC
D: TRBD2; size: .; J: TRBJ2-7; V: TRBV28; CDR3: CASSLSAGGLYEQYF; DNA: TGTGCCAGCAGTTTATCTGCGGGAGGTCTTTACGAGCAGTACTTC
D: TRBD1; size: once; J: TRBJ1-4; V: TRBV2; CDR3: CASRQGHWNEKLFF; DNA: TGTGCCAGCAGACAGGGGCATTGGAATGAAAAACTGTTTTTT
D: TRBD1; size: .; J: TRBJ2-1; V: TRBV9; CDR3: CASRSRDSNEQFF; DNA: TGTGCCAGCAGGAGCCGGGACAGCAATGAGCAGTTCTTC
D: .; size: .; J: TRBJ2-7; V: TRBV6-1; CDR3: CASSDFGGQYF; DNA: TGTGCCAGCAGTGATTTCGGAGGTCAGTACTTC
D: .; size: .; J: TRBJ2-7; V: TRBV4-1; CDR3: CASSPAWTERQYF; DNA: TGCGCCAGCAGCCCCGCGTGGACAGAAAGGCAGTACTTC
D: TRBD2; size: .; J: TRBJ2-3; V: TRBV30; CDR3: CAWTGGPEPYPATDTQYF; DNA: TGTGCCTGGACGGGGGGACCGGAGCCCTACCCCGCGACAGATACGCAGTATTTT
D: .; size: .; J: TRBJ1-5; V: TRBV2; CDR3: CASSGDFANQPQHF; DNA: TGTGCCAGCAGTGGGGACTTCGCGAATCAGCCCCAGCATTTT
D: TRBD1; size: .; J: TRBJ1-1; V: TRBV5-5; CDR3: CASSLTRQGDTEAFF; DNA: TGTGCCAGCAGCTTGACGCGACAGGGGGACACTGAAGCTTTCTTT
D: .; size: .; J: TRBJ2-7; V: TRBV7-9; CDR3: CASSRLGGEQYF; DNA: TGTGCCAGCAGCCGACTAGGAGGCGAGCAGTACTTC
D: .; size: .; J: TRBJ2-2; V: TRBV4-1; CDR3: CASSLWARQNTGELFF; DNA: TGCGCCAGCAGCCTTTGGGCGAGACAAAACACCGGGGAGCTGTTTTTT
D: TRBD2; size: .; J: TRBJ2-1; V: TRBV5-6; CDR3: CASSPGLAGGRGDEQFF; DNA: TGTGCCAGCAGCCCGGGACTAGCGGGAGGGCGCGGGGATGAGCAGTTCTTC
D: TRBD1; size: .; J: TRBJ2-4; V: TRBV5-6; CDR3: CASSSDRGYIQYF; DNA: TGTGCCAGCAGCTCGGACAGGGGATACATTCAGTACTTC
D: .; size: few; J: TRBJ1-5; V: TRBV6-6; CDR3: CATHDGHRSPQHF; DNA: TGTGCCACCCACGACGGACATCGTTCGCCCCAGCATTTT
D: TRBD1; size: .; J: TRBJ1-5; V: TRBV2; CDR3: CASSVQGEGALGHYSSNQPQHF; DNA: TGTGCCAGCAGTGTTCAGGGGGAAGGGGCCCTCGGACATTATTCAAGCAATCAGCCCCAGCATTTT
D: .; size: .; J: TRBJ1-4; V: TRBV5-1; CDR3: CASSAGPNEKLFF; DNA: TGCGCCAGCAGCGCGGGTCCCAATGAAAAACTGTTTTTT
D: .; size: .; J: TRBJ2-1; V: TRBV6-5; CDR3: CASSYTPGSSYNEQFF; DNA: TGTGCCAGCAGTTACACACCGGGGAGCTCCTACAATGAGCAGTTCTTC
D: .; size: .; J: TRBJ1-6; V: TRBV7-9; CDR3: CASSLALGRGGSNSPLHF; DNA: TGTGCCAGCAGCTTAGCGCTCGGGCGGGGGGGAAGTAATTCACCCCTCCACTTT
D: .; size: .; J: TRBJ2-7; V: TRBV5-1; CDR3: CASSKGPGDYEQYF; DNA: TGCGCCAGCAGCAAGGGACCGGGGGACTACGAGCAGTACTTC
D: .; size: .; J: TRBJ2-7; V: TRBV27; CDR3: CASSPLGRYEQYF; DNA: TGTGCCAGCAGTCCGCTGGGCCGCTACGAGCAGTACTTC
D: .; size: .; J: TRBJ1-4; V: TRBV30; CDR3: CAWSPGVANEKLFF; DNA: TGTGCCTGGAGTCCCGGAGTAGCCAATGAAAAACTGTTTTTT
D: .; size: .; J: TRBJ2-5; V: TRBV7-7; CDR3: CASSSHPTEQETQYF; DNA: TGTGCCAGCAGCTCGCACCCCACAGAACAAGAGACCCAGTACTTC
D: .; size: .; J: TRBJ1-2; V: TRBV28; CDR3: CASSLLTAYGYTF; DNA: TGTGCCAGCAGTTTGTTGACAGCCTATGGCTACACCTTC
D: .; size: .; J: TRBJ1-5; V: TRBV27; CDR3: CASSLAVSQPQHF; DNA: TGTGCCAGCAGTTTAGCAGTTTCGCAGCCCCAGCATTTT
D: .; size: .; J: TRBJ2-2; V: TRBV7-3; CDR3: CASSVNRVTGELFF; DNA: TGTGCCAGCAGCGTCAACAGGGTCACCGGGGAGCTGTTTTTT
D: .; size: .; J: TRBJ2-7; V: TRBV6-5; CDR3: CASSYYPGSYEQYF; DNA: TGTGCCAGCAGTTACTATCCAGGGTCCTACGAGCAGTACTTC